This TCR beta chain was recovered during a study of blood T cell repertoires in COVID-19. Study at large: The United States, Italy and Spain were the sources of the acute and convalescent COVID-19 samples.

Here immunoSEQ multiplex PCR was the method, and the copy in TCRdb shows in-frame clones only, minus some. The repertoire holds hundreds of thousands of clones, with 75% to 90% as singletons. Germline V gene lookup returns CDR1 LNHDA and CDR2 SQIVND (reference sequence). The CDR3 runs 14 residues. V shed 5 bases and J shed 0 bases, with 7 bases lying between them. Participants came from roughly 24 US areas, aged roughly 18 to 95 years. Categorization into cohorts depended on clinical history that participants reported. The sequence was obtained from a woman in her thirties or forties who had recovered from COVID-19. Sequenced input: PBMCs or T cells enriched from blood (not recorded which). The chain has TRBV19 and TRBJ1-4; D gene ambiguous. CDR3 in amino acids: CASSATATNEKLFF. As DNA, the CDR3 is TGTGCCAGTAGTGCCACTGCAACTAATGAAAAACTGTTTTTT.